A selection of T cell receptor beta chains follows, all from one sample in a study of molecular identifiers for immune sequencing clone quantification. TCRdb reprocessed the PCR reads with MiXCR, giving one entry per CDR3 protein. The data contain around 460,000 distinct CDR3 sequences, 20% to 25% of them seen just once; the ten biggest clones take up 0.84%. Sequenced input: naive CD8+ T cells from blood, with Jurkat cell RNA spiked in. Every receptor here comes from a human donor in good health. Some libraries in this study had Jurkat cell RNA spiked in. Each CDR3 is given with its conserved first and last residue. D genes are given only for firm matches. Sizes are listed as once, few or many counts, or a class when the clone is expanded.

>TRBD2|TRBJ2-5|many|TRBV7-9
TGTGCCAGCAGCTTAGCCAGCGGGGGGTTCCAAGAGACCCAGTACTTC
CASSLASGGFQETQYF
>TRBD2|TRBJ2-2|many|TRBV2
TGTGCCAGCGGTCCGGGGGGGGCGAGCACCGGGGAGCTGTTTTTT
CASGPGGASTGELFF
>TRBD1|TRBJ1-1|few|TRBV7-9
TGTGCCAGCAGCCCCTGGACAGGGAGTAAGAACACTGAAGCTTTCTTT
CASSPWTGSKNTEAFF
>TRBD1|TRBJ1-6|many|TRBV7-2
TGTGCCAGCAGCTTTCCGGGACAGGGTATTTCACCCCTCCACTTT
CASSFPGQGISPLHF
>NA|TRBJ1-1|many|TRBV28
TGTGCCAGCAGTTTGCCCGGGAACACTGAAGCTTTCTTT
CASSLPGNTEAFF
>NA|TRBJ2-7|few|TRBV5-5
TGTGCCAGCAGCTTGGAGGAGAGGCTTTGGGGGTCGGCCGGATACGAGCAGTACTTC
CASSLEERLWGSAGYEQYF
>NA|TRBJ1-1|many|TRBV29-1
TGCAGCGTTGCATCCAGGTTGAACACTGAAGCTTTCTTT
CSVASRLNTEAFF
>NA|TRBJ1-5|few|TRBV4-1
TGCGCCAGCAGCCAACTTACAGGAGGTGTACAGGAGCCCCAGCATTTT
CASSQLTGGVQEPQHF
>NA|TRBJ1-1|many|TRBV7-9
TGTGCCAGCAGCTTAGTCGGTGGGAGGGGCAGTGGCACTGAAGCTTTCTTT
CASSLVGGRGSGTEAFF
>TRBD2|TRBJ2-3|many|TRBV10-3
TGTGCCATCAGTGGGAATAGCGGGCCCACAGATACGCAGTATTTT
CAISGNSGPTDTQYF
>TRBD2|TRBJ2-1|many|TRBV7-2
TGTGCCAGCAGCTTAGACGCGAGCGGGAGAGGTAATGAGCAGTTCTTC
CASSLDASGRGNEQFF
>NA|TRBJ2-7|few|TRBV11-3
TGTGCCAGCAGCTTATGGGGATCAGGCGACGAGCAGTACTTC
CASSLWGSGDEQYF